This T cell receptor beta chain was documented in a study of blood T cell repertoires in COVID-19. Study in general: Sites across the United States, Italy and Spain contributed samples from acute and convalescent COVID-19. PBMCs, B-cell-depleted T cells, or T cells were the source of the cDNA or gDNA that made up the material.

The CDR3 consists of 13 residues. V dropped 5 bases and J dropped 1 base, with 12 bases sitting between them. The germline CDR1 and CDR2 sequences are SQVTM and ANQGSEA. In the authors' methods: Researchers report that nucleated cell counts were estimated from reference gene primer amplification. The protocol was immunoSEQ multiplex PCR, while the TCRdb copy is restricted to in-frame clones and leaves out a portion. That table is the source of V, J and clone size, and D and trimming were worked out from the DNA. The sample shows about 310,000 clones, around 87% of them seen only once. The chain couples TRBV29-1 to TRBJ2-7; D not certain. The sequenced material came from peripheral blood. This receptor was identified in a man aged 50 to 59 with active or convalescent COVID-19. The DNA of the CDR3 is TGCAGCGTTCAGCTAATGAGGTCCTACGAGCAGTACTTC. Translating gives CSVQLMRSYEQYF.